The sample holds a few counts of the clone carrying this TCR beta chain. The antigen is unknown. The sample comes from a study of beta chain features in type 1 diabetes. About the research overall: The study examined roughly 100 million sorted cells across all samples. Findings of the study overall: With patients and controls alike, PCR might favor shorter templates to an equal degree. TCRB CDR3s from Type 1 diabetes patients were moderately but significantly shorter in all four CD4+ subsets. Type 1 diabetes patients had VDJ junctions that carried fewer insertions and more deletions.

Expressed TCRB transcripts got sequenced, as all isolated RNA was reverse transcribed. Repertoires were generated with immunoSEQ multiplex PCR, while TCRdb's copy carries only in-frame clones and drops some. This table has some 660,000 clones, around 15% appearing once. It was via CD45RO/CCR7/CD25/CD127/CD95/CD27 that CD4+ naive, central memory, regulatory and stem cell-like memory cells were sorted. Germline V gene data show CDR1 as ENHRY and CDR2 as SYGVKD. V was trimmed by 3 bases and J by 10 bases, leaving 13 bases between them. The CDR3 has 13 amino acids. The receptor was derived from a young man with type 1 diabetes. This chain links TRBV10-3 with TRBJ2-1, with D perhaps matching TRBD1 (5 bases). The sequenced material came from naive CD4+ T cells from blood. Here the CDR3 DNA reads TGTGCCATCAGTGAAAAACGTGACAGAGAGCAGTTCTTC. This sequence encodes CAISEKRDREQFF.